This TCR beta chain was recorded in a study of cytomegalovirus exposure and HLA in healthy donors. This CDR3 has 16 residues. Germline CDR1 is LNHDA and CDR2 is SQIVND (reference sequence). Trimming at V came to 4 bases and at J to 4 bases, leaving 4 bases not matched to a gene. In the PCR, 60 Vbeta and 13 Jbeta primers were used. Here immunoSEQ multiplex PCR was the method, and the copy in TCRdb shows in-frame clones only, minus some. The sample consists of roughly 80,000 clones, 65% to 80% of them appearing once. There are a few counts of this clone. The material sequenced was PBMCs. The sequence was collected from a male donor in good health and CMV-seropositive. This chain joins TRBV19 and TRBJ2-2; 12 positions match TRBD2. The CDR3, as DNA: TGTGCCAGTAGTAACCTAGCGGGAGGGTTCACCGGGGAGCTGTTTTTT. Protein product: CASSNLAGGFTGELFF.